This T cell receptor beta chain was recovered during a study of shared clonotypes between healthy human individuals. Study observations and caveats: Donors were few, which limited the genetic and exposure-history diversity represented. Donor clonotype sharing was expected to depend on sequencing depth.

V shed 9 bases, J shed 2 bases, and the junction held 3 bases outside the gene matches. The CDR3 has 13 amino acids. Germline CDR1 reads MGHDK; CDR2 reads SYGVNS. It was some 96 million PBMCs that unsorted samples used for genomic DNA. Each unsorted PBMC replicate got 300 ng genomic DNA, tens of thousands of genomes. Profiled with immunoSEQ multiplex PCR; TCRdb holds only in-frame clones, not every one. The profile shows 490,000 or so clones, 79% of them singletons. A few counts support this clone. Its cognate antigen is unknown. Sequences were obtained from PBMCs. The V call is TRBV25-1, the J call TRBJ2-3, with TRBD1 matching over 9 bases. This clonotype was obtained from a woman in her thirties or forties in good health. Some clones in this sample may be carry-over from other donors' samples. The CDR3 loop reads CASGDRVTDTQYF. CDR3 coding DNA: TGTGCCAGTGGGGACAGGGTCACAGATACGCAGTATTTT.